The present T cell receptor (beta chain) was sequenced within a study of CXCR3-negative and CXCR3-positive naive CD8 T cells. Study-level information: Cumulative TRB read yield was approximately 135 million, averaging about 1.5 +/- 0.3 million per library.

Points on this clonotype: Antigen unknown.

The method, 5' RACE with UMI labels, was used to prepare the TRB cDNA libraries. TCRdb reprocessed the 5' RACE reads and keeps a single row for each CDR3 protein, giving no DNA. This sample lists thousands of distinct CDR3 sequences; its ten largest clones have about 2.5%. The CDR3 spans 13 residues. Germline V gene data show CDR1 as SQVTM and CDR2 as ANQGSEA. Study results and limitations: Similarly elevated diversity marked both naive subsets, with memory CD8+ cells showing far lower diversity. The study found CXCR3 expression partially decreased after cryopreservation and ran most assays on fresh PBMCs.

Naive CD8+ T lymphocytes were specified as CD45RO-CCR7+CD27+CD95-. The chain carries TRBV29-1 and TRBJ2-2. The sequence came from a human donor in good health. Some clones in this sample may be carry-over from other donors' samples. The material sequenced was naive CXCR3- CD8+ T cells from blood. Subset of the sample: CD45RO-CCR7+CD27+CD95- naive CD8+ T cells lacking CXCR3 (TNR3-). CDR3 in amino acids: CSVERADTGELFF.